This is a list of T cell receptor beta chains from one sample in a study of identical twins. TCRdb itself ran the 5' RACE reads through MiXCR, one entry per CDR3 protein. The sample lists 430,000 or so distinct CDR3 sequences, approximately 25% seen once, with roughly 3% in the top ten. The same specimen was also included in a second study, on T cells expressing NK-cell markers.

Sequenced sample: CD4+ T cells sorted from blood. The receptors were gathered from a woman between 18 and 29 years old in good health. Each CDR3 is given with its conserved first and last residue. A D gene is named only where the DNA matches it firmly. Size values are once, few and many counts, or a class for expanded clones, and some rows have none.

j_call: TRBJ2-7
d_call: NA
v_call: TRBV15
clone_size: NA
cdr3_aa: CATSRDRAGQYF
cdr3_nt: TGTGCCACCAGCAGAGATCGGGCAGGGCAGTACTTC

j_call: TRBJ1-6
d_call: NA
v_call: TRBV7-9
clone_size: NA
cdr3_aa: CASSPQGTPLHF
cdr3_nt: TGTGCCAGCAGCCCCCAGGGTACACCCCTCCACTTT

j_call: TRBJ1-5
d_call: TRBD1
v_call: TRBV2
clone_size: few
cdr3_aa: CASSDWDREGNQPQHF
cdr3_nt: TGTGCCAGCAGTGACTGGGACAGGGAGGGCAATCAGCCCCAGCATTTT

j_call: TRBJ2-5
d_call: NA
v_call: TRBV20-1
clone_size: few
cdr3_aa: CSARWMGTSQETQYF
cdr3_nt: TGCAGTGCTAGATGGATGGGCACCAGCCAAGAGACCCAGTACTTC

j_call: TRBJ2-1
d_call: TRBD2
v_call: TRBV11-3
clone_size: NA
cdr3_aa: CASSTGLAGINEQFF
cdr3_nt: TGTGCCAGCTCTACAGGACTAGCGGGAATCAATGAGCAGTTCTTC

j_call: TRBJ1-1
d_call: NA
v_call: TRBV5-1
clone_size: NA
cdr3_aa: CASSLAGRWNTEAFF
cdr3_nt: TGCGCCAGCAGCTTGGCCGGGAGGTGGAACACTGAAGCTTTCTTT

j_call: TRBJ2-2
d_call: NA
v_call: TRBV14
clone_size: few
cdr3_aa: CASSQGQGGELFF
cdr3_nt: TGTGCCAGCAGCCAAGGCCAGGGCGGGGAGCTGTTTTTT

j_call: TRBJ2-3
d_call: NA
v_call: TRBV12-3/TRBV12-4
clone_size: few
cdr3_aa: CASSLNTQYF
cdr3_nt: TGTGCCAGCAGTTTAAATACGCAGTATTTT

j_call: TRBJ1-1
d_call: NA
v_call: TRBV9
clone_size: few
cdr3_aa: CASSVDGRELEAFF
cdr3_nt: TGTGCCAGCAGCGTAGACGGACGGGAACTTGAAGCTTTCTTT

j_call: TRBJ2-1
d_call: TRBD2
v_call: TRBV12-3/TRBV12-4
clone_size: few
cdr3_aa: CASGRGGRSYNEQFF
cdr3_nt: TGTGCCAGCGGGCGGGGGGGCCGGTCCTACAATGAGCAGTTCTTC

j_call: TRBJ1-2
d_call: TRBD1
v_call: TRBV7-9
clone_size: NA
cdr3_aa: CASSSLDRGGDGYTF
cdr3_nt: TGTGCCAGCAGCTCCCTGGACAGGGGTGGGGATGGCTACACCTTC

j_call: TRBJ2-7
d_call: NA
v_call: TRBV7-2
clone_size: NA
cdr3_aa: CASSLGVSPYEQYF
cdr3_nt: TGTGCCAGCAGCTTAGGCGTCAGTCCCTACGAGCAGTACTTC

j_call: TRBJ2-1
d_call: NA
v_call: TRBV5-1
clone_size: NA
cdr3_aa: CASSLSKPGREFF
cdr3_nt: TGCGCCAGCAGCTTGTCTAAACCGGGCCGGGAGTTCTTC

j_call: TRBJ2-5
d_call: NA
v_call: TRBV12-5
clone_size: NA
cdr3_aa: CASGASRGRETQYF
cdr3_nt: TGTGCTAGTGGGGCCTCCAGGGGTAGAGAGACCCAGTACTTC

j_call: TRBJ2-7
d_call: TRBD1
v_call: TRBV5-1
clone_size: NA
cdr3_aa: CASSLLGTGSHEQYF
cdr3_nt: TGCGCCAGCAGCTTGCTGGGGACAGGGAGCCACGAGCAGTACTTC

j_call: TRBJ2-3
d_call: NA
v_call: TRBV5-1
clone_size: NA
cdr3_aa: CASSLGKGTDTQYF
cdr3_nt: TGCGCCAGCAGCTTAGGAAAGGGCACAGATACGCAGTATTTT

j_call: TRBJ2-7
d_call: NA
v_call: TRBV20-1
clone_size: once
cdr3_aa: CSARVSGAPREQYF
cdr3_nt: TGCAGTGCTAGGGTTTCAGGGGCACCGCGGGAGCAGTACTTC

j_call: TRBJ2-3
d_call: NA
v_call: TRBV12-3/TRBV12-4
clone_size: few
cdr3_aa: CASSLRGTLGDTQYF
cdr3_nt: TGTGCCAGCAGTTTAAGAGGCACACTAGGAGATACGCAGTATTTT

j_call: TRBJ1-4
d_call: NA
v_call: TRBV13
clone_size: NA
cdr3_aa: CASRAGRSDEKLFF
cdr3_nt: TGTGCCAGCAGGGCGGGACGGAGTGATGAAAAACTGTTTTTT

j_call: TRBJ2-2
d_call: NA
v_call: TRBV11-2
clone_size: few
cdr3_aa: CASSFRLGSSLTGELFF
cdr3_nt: TGTGCCAGCAGCTTCCGGCTGGGCAGCTCCCTTACCGGGGAGCTGTTTTTT

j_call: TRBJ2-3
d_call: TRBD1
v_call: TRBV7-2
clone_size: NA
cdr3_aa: CASSFDRVSTDTQYF
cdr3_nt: TGTGCCAGCAGCTTTGACAGGGTTAGCACAGATACGCAGTATTTT